This TCR beta chain was recovered during a study of type 1 and type 2 diabetes patients. The wider study: Donors were type 1 diabetes, type 2 diabetes, or nondiabetic controls.

In this sample, this clonotype turned up once. Amplification started from genomic DNA. Multiplex PCR with 30 forward and 13 reverse primers amplified the TCR beta CDR3. In TCRdb, the multiplex PCR reads were re-called with MiXCR into one record per CDR3 protein. The profile covers fewer than 350,000 distinct CDR3 sequences, with over 45% appearing a single time and approximately 15% taken by the ten largest. The TCR originated in a man aged 18 to 30 with type 2 diabetes. Material for sequencing was peripheral blood mononuclear cells (PBMCs).

The chain's CDR3 is CAIQGTSGESSTDTQYF. CDR3 bases: TGTGCCATCCAAGGGACTAGCGGGGAGTCTAGCACAGATACGCAGTATTTT. This chain connects TRBV10-3 to TRBJ2-3; 13 nucleotides agree with TRBD2. V lost 8 bases, J lost 0 bases, and 8 bases stayed unmatched. CDR1 is ENHRY, CDR2 SYGVKD, per germline. The CDR3 has 17 amino acids.